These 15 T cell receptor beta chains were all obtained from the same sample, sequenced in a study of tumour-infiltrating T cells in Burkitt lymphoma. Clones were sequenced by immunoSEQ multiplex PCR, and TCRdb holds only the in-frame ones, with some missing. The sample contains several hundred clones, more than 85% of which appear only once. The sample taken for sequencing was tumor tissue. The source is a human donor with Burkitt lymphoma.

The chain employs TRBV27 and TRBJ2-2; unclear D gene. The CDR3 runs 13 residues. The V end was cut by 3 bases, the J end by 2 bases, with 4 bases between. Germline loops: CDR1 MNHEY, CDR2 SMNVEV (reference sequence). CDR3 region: CASSLFNTGELFF. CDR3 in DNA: TGTGCCAGCAGTTTGTTCAACACCGGGGAGCTGTTTTTT.

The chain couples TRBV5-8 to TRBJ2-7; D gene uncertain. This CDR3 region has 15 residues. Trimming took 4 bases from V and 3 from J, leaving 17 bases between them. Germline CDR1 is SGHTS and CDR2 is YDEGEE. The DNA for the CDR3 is TGTGCCAGCAGCCCCCTCAGTATACCAGTCTACGAGCAGTACTTC. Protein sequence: CASSPLSIPVYEQYF. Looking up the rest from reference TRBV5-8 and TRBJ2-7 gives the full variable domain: EAGVTQSPTHLIKTRGQQATLRCSPISGHTSVYWYQQALGLGLQFLLWYDEGEERNRGNFPPRFSGRQFPNYSSELNVNALELEDSALYLCASSPLSIPVYEQYFGPGTRLTVT.

CDR3 in DNA: TGTGCCAGCAGGCCTATAGGGGGCACAGATACGCAGTATTTT. Translating it yields CASRPIGGTDTQYF. The J gene is TRBJ2-3, the V gene TRBV5-6, with D possibly TRBD1 on 5 matching bases. Germline V gene sequence: CDR1 SGHDT, CDR2 YYEEEE. The CDR3 is made up of 14 amino acids. V was pared by 5 bases and J by 1 base, with 11 bases between.

The CDR3 loop is CASSPTADQETQYF. CDR3 sequence (DNA): TGCGCCAGCAGCCCCACGGCGGACCAAGAGACCCAGTACTTC. The chain carries TRBV4-1 and TRBJ2-5; D is ambiguous. The CDR3 is 14 amino acids. Germline lookup yields CDR1 MGHRA and CDR2 YSYEKL. V was cut by 4 bases and J by 0 bases, with 9 bases left in between.

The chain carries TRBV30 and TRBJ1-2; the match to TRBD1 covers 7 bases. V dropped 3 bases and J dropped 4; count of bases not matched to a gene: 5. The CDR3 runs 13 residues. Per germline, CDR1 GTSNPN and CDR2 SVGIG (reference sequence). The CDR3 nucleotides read TGTGCCTGGAGGGCGAAGGGGGCCTATGGCTACACCTTC. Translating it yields CAWRAKGAYGYTF. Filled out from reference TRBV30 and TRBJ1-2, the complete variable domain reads SQTIHQWPATLVQPVGSPLSLECTVEGTSNPNLYWYRQAAGRGLQLLFYSVGIGQISSEVPQNLSASRPQDRQFILSSKKLLLSDSGFYLCAWRAKGAYGYTFGSGTRLTVV.

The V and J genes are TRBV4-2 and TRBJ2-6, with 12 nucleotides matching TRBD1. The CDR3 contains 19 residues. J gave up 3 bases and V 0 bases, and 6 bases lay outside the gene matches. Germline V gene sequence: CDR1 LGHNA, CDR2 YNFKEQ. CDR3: CASSQEWDRGRGGANVLTF. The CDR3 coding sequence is TGTGCCAGCAGCCAAGAATGGGACAGGGGGCGAGGTGGGGCCAACGTCCTGACTTTC.

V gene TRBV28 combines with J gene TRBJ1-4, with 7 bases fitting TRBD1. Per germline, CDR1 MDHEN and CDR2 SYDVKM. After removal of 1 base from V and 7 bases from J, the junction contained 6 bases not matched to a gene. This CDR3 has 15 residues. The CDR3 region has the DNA TGTGCCAGCAGTTTATATCGCAGGGGGAGTGAAAAACTGTTTTTT. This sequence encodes CASSLYRRGSEKLFF.

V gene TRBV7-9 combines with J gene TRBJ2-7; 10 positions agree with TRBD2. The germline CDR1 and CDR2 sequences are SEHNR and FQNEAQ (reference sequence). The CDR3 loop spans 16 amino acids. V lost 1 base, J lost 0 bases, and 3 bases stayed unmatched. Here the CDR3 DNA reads TGTGCCAGCAGCTTAGGAAGACTAGCGGGCTCCTACGAGCAGTACTTC. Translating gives CASSLGRLAGSYEQYF.

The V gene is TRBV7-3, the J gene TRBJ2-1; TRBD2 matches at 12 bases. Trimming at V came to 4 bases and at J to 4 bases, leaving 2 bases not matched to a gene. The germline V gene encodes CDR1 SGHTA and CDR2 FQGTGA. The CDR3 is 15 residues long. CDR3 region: CASSWTSGEYNEQFF. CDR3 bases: TGTGCCAGCAGCTGGACTAGCGGGGAATACAATGAGCAGTTCTTC.

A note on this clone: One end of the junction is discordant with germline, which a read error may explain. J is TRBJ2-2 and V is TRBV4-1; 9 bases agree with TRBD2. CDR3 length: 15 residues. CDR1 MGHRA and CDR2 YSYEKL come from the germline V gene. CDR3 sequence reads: CASNLAGPNTRELFF. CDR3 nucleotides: TGCGCCAGCAACCTAGCGGGGCCGAACACCAGGGAGCTGTTTTTT.

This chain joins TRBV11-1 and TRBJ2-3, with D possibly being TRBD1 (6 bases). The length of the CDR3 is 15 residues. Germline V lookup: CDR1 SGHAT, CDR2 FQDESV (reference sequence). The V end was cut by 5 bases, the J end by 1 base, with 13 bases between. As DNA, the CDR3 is TGTGCCAGCAGCAAGGGACACTACCGCACAGATACGCAGTATTTT. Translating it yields CASSKGHYRTDTQYF.

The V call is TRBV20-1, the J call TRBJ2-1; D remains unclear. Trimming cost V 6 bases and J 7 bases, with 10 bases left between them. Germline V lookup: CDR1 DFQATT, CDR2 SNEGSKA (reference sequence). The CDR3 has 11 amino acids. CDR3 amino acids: CSAAQENEQFF. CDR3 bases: TGCAGTGCCGCCCAAGAGAATGAGCAGTTCTTC.

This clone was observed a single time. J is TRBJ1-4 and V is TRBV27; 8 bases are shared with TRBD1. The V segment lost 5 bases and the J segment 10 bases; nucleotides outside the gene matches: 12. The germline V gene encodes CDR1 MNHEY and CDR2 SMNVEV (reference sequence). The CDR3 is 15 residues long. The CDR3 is CASSPGTGPVGKLFF. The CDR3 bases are TGTGCCAGCAGTCCGGGGACAGGACCAGTCGGAAAACTGTTTTTT.

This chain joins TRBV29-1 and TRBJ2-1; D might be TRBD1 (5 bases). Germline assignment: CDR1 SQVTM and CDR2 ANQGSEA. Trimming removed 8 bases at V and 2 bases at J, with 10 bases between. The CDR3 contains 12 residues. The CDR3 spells CSTTDTYNEQFF. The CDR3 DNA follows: TGCAGCACGACGGACACCTACAATGAGCAGTTCTTC.

This chain's CDR3 is CASSYGTSVLDTQYF. The DNA for the CDR3 is TGTGCCAGCAGTTACGGGACTAGCGTTCTTGATACGCAGTATTTT. The chain couples TRBV6-5 to TRBJ2-3; 10 bases match TRBD2. Trimming removed 2 bases from V and 6 bases from J; junction bases left unmatched: 5. The CDR3 runs 15 residues. The germline CDR1 and CDR2 sequences are MNHEY and SVGAGI.